The following is a T cell receptor beta chain sequence with its context. The data were obtained in a study of radiotherapy plus CTLA-4 blockade in lung cancer. The wider study: Patients showed objective responses in 15% to 20% of cases and disease control in under 35%.

Germline V lookup: CDR1 MNHEY, CDR2 SVGAGI. The CDR3 is made up of 16 amino acids. V lost 2 bases to trimming and J lost 2 bases; unmatched junction nucleotides: 5. The method was immunoSEQ multiplex PCR; TCRdb's version includes in-frame clones alone and lacks a portion of them. The sample yields roughly 59,000 clones, roughly 76% seen once. Sequenced here: peripheral blood, sampled from a patient treated with radiotherapy plus ipilimumab. The receptor's source is a human donor with non-small cell lung cancer whose response to radiotherapy plus ipilimumab could not be evaluated. This chain connects TRBV6-5 to TRBJ2-7; 11 positions match TRBD2. The CDR3 nucleotides are TGTGCCAGCAGTTACGCGGGACTAGCGGAGGCCTACGAGCAGTACTTC. This gives the protein CASSYAGLAEAYEQYF.